This entry features one T cell receptor (beta chain) sequence. This sample was taken from a study of blood T cell repertoires in COVID-19. Turning to the study itself: Nucleic acid was either cDNA or gDNA, and it came from T cells, B-cell-depleted T cells, or PBMCs.

The CDR3 is made up of 12 amino acids. V was shortened by 2 bases and J by 12 bases, with 13 bases between the two germline ends. Germline CDR1 reads SGHRS; CDR2 reads YFSETQ. In the original processing: Reference gene primers were amplified, and this amplification served to estimate nucleated cell counts. TCRdb's table, derived via immunoSEQ multiplex PCR, lists solely in-frame clones and lacks some. D and trimming come from the DNA, and the V and J calls and clone size come from that table. The sample includes 100,000 to 150,000 clones, about 85% of them seen just once. The receptor comes from a woman of 80 years or more with acute or convalescent COVID-19. The sequencing sample was made of peripheral blood. This rearrangement joins TRBV5-1 to TRBJ2-3; TRBD2 might be the D (6 bases). This CDR3 is CASSLERAPQYF. DNA for the CDR3: TGCGCCAGCAGCTTAGAGCGGGCCCCACAGTATTTT.